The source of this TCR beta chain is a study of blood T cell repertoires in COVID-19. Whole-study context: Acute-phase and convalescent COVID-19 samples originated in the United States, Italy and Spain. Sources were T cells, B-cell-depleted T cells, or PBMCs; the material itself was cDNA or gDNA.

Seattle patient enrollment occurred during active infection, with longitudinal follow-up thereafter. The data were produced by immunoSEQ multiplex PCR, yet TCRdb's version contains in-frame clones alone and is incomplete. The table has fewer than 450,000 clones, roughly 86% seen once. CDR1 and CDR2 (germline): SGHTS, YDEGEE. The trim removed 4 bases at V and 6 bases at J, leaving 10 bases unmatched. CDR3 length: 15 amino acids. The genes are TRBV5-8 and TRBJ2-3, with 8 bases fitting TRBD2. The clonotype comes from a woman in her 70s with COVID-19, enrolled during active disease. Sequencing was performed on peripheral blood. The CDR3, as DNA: TGTGCCAGCAGCGCCTCCAGCGGCGGGGGGGATACGCAGTATTTT. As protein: CASSASSGGGDTQYF.